Shown below are 22 T cell receptor beta chains from a single sample sequenced in a study of identifying expanded T cells in peripheral blood. Using immunoSEQ multiplex PCR, the repertoire was profiled, and TCRdb retains in-frame clones only, with some absent. This table has approximately 90,000 clones, 70% to 90% appearing once. Sequencing input: blood. These receptors were collected from a person aged 18-70 years in good health.

This clone was counted between two and nine times. V is TRBV11-2 and J is TRBJ1-2; D gene uncertain. V lost 5 bases to trimming and J lost 8 bases, with 12 bases between them. Germline CDR1 is SGHAT and CDR2 is FQNNGV. The CDR3 is 12 residues long. CDR3 bases: TGTGCCAGCAGCCCCCAGACATTGGGCTACACCTTC. Protein product: CASSPQTLGYTF.

The V and J genes are TRBV18 and TRBJ2-6, with D possibly TRBD2 on 6 matching bases. The V gene lost 3 bases and the J gene lost 0 bases, with 12 bases spanning the gap. The CDR3 runs 17 residues. Germline CDR1 reads KGHSH; CDR2 reads LQKENI. CDR3: CASSPGGPSSGANVLTF. In DNA, the CDR3 is TGTGCCAGCTCACCGGGAGGTCCCAGCTCTGGGGCCAACGTCCTGACTTTC.

This chain joins TRBV2 and TRBJ2-5; possibly TRBD2 for D (7 bases). The germline gives CDR1 SNHLY, CDR2 FYNNEI. Trimming took off 6 bases at V and 5 bases at J, with 13 bases between the two ends. CDR3 length: 13 residues. This CDR3 reads CASRLAGAETQYF. The DNA for the CDR3 is TGTGCCAGCAGATTGGCGGGGGCGGAGACCCAGTACTTC.

The rearrangement links TRBV29-1 to TRBJ1-2; 8 bases are shared with TRBD1. CDR1 and CDR2 (germline): SQVTM, ANQGSEA. This CDR3 has 15 amino acids. V trimming: 5 bases; J trimming: 1 base; junction bases outside the gene matches: 9. CDR3 sequence reads: CSVRQRDRFNYGYTF. As DNA, the CDR3 is TGCAGCGTTCGGCAGAGGGACAGGTTTAACTATGGCTACACCTTC.

The chain carries TRBV9 and TRBJ1-2; 10 positions agree with TRBD1. This CDR3 is 17 amino acids long. Trimming took 2 bases from V and 0 from J; bases not matched to a gene: 7. Germline loops: CDR1 SGDLS, CDR2 YYNGEE. Written as DNA, the CDR3 is TGTGCCAGCAGCGTCACGGACAGGGGGGCTACTAACTATGGCTACACCTTC. Its translation: CASSVTDRGATNYGYTF.

This clone has only one observation. V is TRBV7-9 and J is TRBJ2-1, with a possible D match to TRBD1 (6 bases). The ends were cut back, 3 bases at V and 4 bases at J, with 16 bases in the middle. The CDR3 is 16 amino acids. The germline V gene has CDR1 SEHNR and CDR2 FQNEAQ (reference sequence). CDR3 in DNA: TGTGCCAGCAGCTTTCTAGGGGGACGGGATTACAATGAGCAGTTCTTC. This codes for CASSFLGGRDYNEQFF.

This rearrangement joins TRBV7-3 to TRBJ1-1; tentative D call: TRBD1 (5 bases). V gave up 2 bases and J gave up 5 bases, with 18 bases separating them. Germline V CDR1 and CDR2: SGHTA, FQGTGA. CDR3 length equals 16 residues. The CDR3 nucleotides are TGTGCCAGCAGCTTAGGTGGGGTTGGGGGAACGACTGAAGCTTTCTTT. Translation: CASSLGGVGGTTEAFF.

V gene TRBV7-2 combines with J gene TRBJ2-6; weak D call: TRBD2 (7 bases). The CDR3 runs 17 residues. From germline, CDR1 is SGHTA and CDR2 FQGNSA. Trimming left V 4 bases short and J 0 bases short, with 13 bases between. This CDR3 is CASSSRGRASGANVLTF. The CDR3 bases are TGTGCCAGCAGCTCTAGGGGGAGGGCCTCTGGGGCCAACGTCCTGACTTTC. The whole variable domain, filled in from reference TRBV7-2 and TRBJ2-6, reads GAGVSQSPSNKVTEKGKDVELRCDPISGHTALYWYRQSLGQGLEFLIYFQGNSAPDKSGLPSDRFSAERTGGSVSTLTIQRTQQEDSAVYLCASSSRGRASGANVLTFGAGSRLTVL.

This clone was recorded once. One junction end does not reproduce the germline sequence, and a read error may be involved. V and J are TRBV6-5 and TRBJ2-7, with D unresolved. The CDR3 runs 11 residues. Germline V gene data show CDR1 as MNHEY and CDR2 as SVGAGI. For the CDR3, the DNA is TGTGCCAGCAGTTACTCCTCCGAGCAGTACTTC. Translating gives CASSYSSEQYF.

The gene calls are TRBV5-1 and TRBJ1-4; D may be TRBD1 (5 bases). Trimming removed 6 bases at V and 6 bases at J, with 18 bases between. The CDR3 totals 15 residues. CDR1 is SGHRS and CDR2 is YFSETQ in the germline V gene. CDR3 protein: CASKRETVRDEKLFF. The CDR3 region has the DNA TGCGCCAGCAAACGGGAGACAGTTCGGGATGAAAAACTGTTTTTT.

This chain joins TRBV6-5 and TRBJ1-2, with a tentative D call TRBD1 (5 bases). Trimming cost V 6 bases and J 4 bases, with 15 bases left between them. CDR1 MNHEY and CDR2 SVGAGI come from the germline V gene. The CDR3 spans 14 residues. This CDR3 reads CASSPAGGSYGYTF. The CDR3 DNA reads TGTGCCAGCAGCCCGGCGGGGGGGAGCTATGGCTACACCTTC.

The chain carries TRBV30 and TRBJ2-2, with 8 bases that match TRBD1. J gave up 4 bases and V 1 base, and 5 bases lay outside the gene matches. The CDR3 loop spans 15 amino acids. Germline CDR1 is GTSNPN and CDR2 is SVGIG (reference sequence). CDR3 residues: CAWSGLDRGTGELFF. The CDR3 coding sequence is TGTGCCTGGAGTGGCTTAGACAGGGGCACCGGGGAGCTGTTTTTT. The complete variable domain, with remaining parts taken from reference TRBV30 and TRBJ2-2, reads SQTIHQWPATLVQPVGSPLSLECTVEGTSNPNLYWYRQAAGRGLQLLFYSVGIGQISSEVPQNLSASRPQDRQFILSSKKLLLSDSGFYLCAWSGLDRGTGELFFGEGSRLTVL.

This chain links TRBV13 with TRBJ1-2; TRBD1 matches at 7 bases. The CDR3 has 14 residues. Germline assignment: CDR1 PRHDT and CDR2 FYEKMQ (reference sequence). The junction had 5 bases not matched to a gene; V was cut back by 5 bases and J by 2 bases. CDR3 loop: CASSTTGDNYGYTF. Here the CDR3 DNA reads TGTGCCAGCAGCACAACAGGGGACAACTATGGCTACACCTTC.

V gene TRBV6-5 combines with J gene TRBJ2-3; D is unclear. The V end was cut by 2 bases, the J end by 2 bases, with 11 bases between. The CDR3 contains 15 residues. CDR1 is MNHEY and CDR2 is SVGAGI in the germline V gene. CDR3 amino acids: CASSYKGILTDTQYF. CDR3 DNA sequence: TGTGCCAGCAGTTACAAAGGGATCCTCACAGATACGCAGTATTTT.

The rearrangement joins TRBV20-1 to TRBJ1-2; D gene uncertain. V was cut by 3 bases and J by 7 bases, with 9 bases left in between. CDR1 DFQATT and CDR2 SNEGSKA come from the germline V gene (reference sequence). The CDR3 is 11 residues long. CDR3 sequence reads: CSASTRRGYTF. For the CDR3, the DNA is TGCAGTGCTAGTACCAGGCGTGGCTACACCTTC.

The CDR3 here is CASSFRRISGNTIYF. The CDR3 nucleotides are TGTGCCAGCAGCTTTCGACGGATCTCTGGAAACACCATATATTTT. This sequence joins TRBV5-6 and TRBJ1-3; no clear D gene. V dropped 2 bases and J dropped 0 bases, with 9 bases sitting between them. The CDR3 loop spans 15 amino acids. Germline V CDR1 and CDR2: SGHDT, YYEEEE.

The chain carries TRBV11-2 and TRBJ2-7; the D is unclear. CDR3 size: 14 residues. V was trimmed by 5 bases and J by 4 bases, leaving 15 bases between them. Germline assignment: CDR1 SGHAT and CDR2 FQNNGV. The CDR3 region has the DNA TGTGCCAGCAGCCCGCCTAGGACCGGATACGAGCAGTACTTC. This translates into CASSPPRTGYEQYF. The full variable domain, in which reference TRBV11-2 and TRBJ2-7 provide the parts outside the CDR3, is EAGVAQSPRYKIIEKRQSVAFWCNPISGHATLYWYQQILGQGPKLLIQFQNNGVVDDSQLPKDRFSAERLKGVDSTLKIQPAKLEDSAVYLCASSPPRTGYEQYFGPGTRLTVT.

This clone appeared a single time. This rearrangement joins TRBV2 to TRBJ1-5; no reliable D call. The CDR3 consists of 14 residues. From germline, CDR1 is SNHLY and CDR2 FYNNEI. V dropped 5 bases and J dropped 4 bases, with 12 bases sitting between them. CDR3: CASSLVSKNQPQHF. CDR3 DNA sequence: TGTGCCAGCAGTCTGGTGTCCAAGAATCAGCCCCAGCATTTT.

The J gene is TRBJ2-1, the V gene TRBV7-9, with 9 bases matching TRBD1. Germline V gene sequence: CDR1 SEHNR, CDR2 FQNEAQ (reference sequence). The CDR3 totals 14 residues. V trimming: 4 bases; J trimming: 15 bases; junction bases outside the gene matches: 13. CDR3 region: CASSSHGTGPSTFF. The CDR3 DNA is TGTGCCAGCAGCTCACACGGGACAGGGCCGAGTACGTTCTTC. The full variable domain, completed using reference TRBV7-9 and TRBJ2-1, is DTGVSQNPRHKITKRGQNVTFRCDPISEHNRLYWYRQTLGQGPEFLTYFQNEAQLEKSRLLSDRFSAERPKGSFSTLEIQRTEQGDSAMYLCASSSHGTGPSTFFGPGTRLTVL.

The J gene is TRBJ1-2, the V gene TRBV5-4, with a tentative D call TRBD1 (5 bases). The CDR3 length is 13 residues. CDR1 SGHNT and CDR2 YYREEE come from the germline V gene (reference sequence). The germline V and J ends were trimmed by 3 bases and 4 bases, with 10 bases remaining between them. CDR3 nucleotide sequence: TGTGCCAGCAGCTACGACAGTCTCTATGGCTACACCTTC. The encoded protein is CASSYDSLYGYTF.

This chain uses TRBV19 with TRBJ1-1; 7 positions match TRBD1. This CDR3 spans 15 amino acids. Trimming took 5 bases from V and 3 from J; bases not matched to a gene: 9. Germline V gives CDR1 LNHDA, CDR2 SQIVND (reference sequence). DNA of the CDR3: TGTGCCAGTAGTTGGGGAATCGACAGGGACACTGAAGCTTTCTTT. Translating it yields CASSWGIDRDTEAFF.

The V gene is TRBV13, the J gene TRBJ2-7; maybe TRBD2 (6 bases). From germline, CDR1 is PRHDT and CDR2 FYEKMQ (reference sequence). This CDR3 is built from 17 residues. V was cut by 7 bases and J by 2 bases, with 24 bases left in between. In DNA form, the CDR3 reads TGTGCCAGCACCAAACTTACCGGGAGAGATGGCGCCTACGAGCAGTACTTC. The encoded protein is CASTKLTGRDGAYEQYF.